This T cell receptor beta chain stems from a study of vaccination and CD4 T cells after COVID-19. Study-level background: Convalescent participants consisted of six males and four females, two being Hispanic.

This clonotype was found a few times. MiXCR, run by TCRdb on the PCR reads, gives a single entry per CDR3 protein. The sample yields approximately 20,000 distinct CDR3 sequences, roughly 60% seen once. Germline loops: CDR1 KGHSH, CDR2 LQKENI. This CDR3 is 15 amino acids long. Losses at the gene ends were 4 bases for V and 5 bases for J; bases not matched to a gene: 9. The V gene is TRBV18, the J gene TRBJ2-7, with TRBD1 matching 9 bases. The source was CD4+ T cells from blood, collected after SARS-CoV-2 vaccination. The clonotype was recovered from a human donor who had recovered from COVID-19. The CDR3 region is CASSRIGQGLHEQYF. CDR3 nucleotides: TGTGCCAGCTCACGAATAGGACAGGGGCTTCACGAGCAGTACTTC.